This entry is about one TCR beta chain. The germline V gene has CDR1 MNHEY and CDR2 SVGAGI. CDR3 length: 14 amino acids. Trimming took off 0 bases at V and 5 bases at J, with 9 bases between the two ends. Only in-frame clones appear in the TCRdb table, and some are missing; sequencing was by immunoSEQ multiplex PCR. Found here are about 240,000 clones, 82% of them singletons; the top ten hold around 11%. The data stem from a study of blood T cell repertoires in COVID-19. For the study at large: COVID-19 samples, acute and convalescent, were from the United States, Italy and Spain. PBMCs, B-cell-depleted T cells, or T cells were the source of the cDNA or gDNA that made up the material.

The rearrangement links TRBV6-5 to TRBJ2-3; D unclear. The specimen was peripheral blood. The clonotype was recovered from a woman aged 55-70 years with active or convalescent COVID-19. The CDR3 bases are TGTGCCAGCAGTTACTCGGCAGCTAGAGATACGCAGTATTTT. Its translation: CASSYSAARDTQYF.